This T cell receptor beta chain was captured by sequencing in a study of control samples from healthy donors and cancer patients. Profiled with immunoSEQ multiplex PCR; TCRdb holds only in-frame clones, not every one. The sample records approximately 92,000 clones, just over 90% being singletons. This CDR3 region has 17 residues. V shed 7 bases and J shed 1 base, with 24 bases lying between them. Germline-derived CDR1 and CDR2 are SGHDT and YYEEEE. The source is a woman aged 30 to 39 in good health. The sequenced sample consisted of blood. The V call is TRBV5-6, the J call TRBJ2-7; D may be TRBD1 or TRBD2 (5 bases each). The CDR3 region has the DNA TGTGCCAGCCTGTCGGGACCGACGTCGGGACCTTCCTACGAGCAGTACTTC. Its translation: CASLSGPTSGPSYEQYF.